This TCR beta chain derives from a study of graft-versus-host responses after intestinal transplantation. Overall study: In this cohort, recipients had multivisceral, liver-intestinal, or isolated intestinal transplants. Tacrolimus plus steroids were given to all recipients for approximately three years, preceded by anti-thymocyte globulin induction. Study-wide points: Graft-donor T cell macrochimerism coincided with high graft-versus-host to host-versus-graft clonal ratios in allografts. GvH clones were found in recipient marrow; some appeared first in ileum or blood.

Deletions cut 3 bases from V and 6 bases from J, with 13 bases between. This CDR3 region has 14 residues. Per the germline V gene, CDR1 is SGHVS and CDR2 is FQNEAQ. This clone was detected a few times. Its antigen is not identified. Intraepithelial lymphocytes and lamina propria lymphocytes were released through processing of graft tissue. The table came from immunoSEQ multiplex PCR; TCRdb's copy has only in-frame clones and leaves some out. The data contain about 15,000 clones, over 50% of them singletons. The source of this sequence is a human patient who received an intestinal transplant, so some T cells may come from the graft donor. The chain has TRBV7-8 and TRBJ2-3; D gene unclear. The sequenced sample was ileum tissue, obtained 524 days after transplant. The CDR3 sequence: CASSLGPWADTQYF. The DNA for the CDR3 is TGTGCCAGCAGCTTGGGCCCCTGGGCCGATACGCAGTATTTT.